The next 5 T cell receptor beta chains were all read from a single sample in a study of STAT5B mutations in CD4+ large granular lymphocyte leukemia (dated by TCRdb to 2022 to 2024). Library method: the immunoSEQ multiplex PCR assay. The table was pulled from immuneACCESS by TCRdb, which kept in-frame rearrangements only. Such tables lose some clones; where checked, under half of the loss comes from unresolved V genes, and the rest has no known cause. The sample yields 20,000 or so clones; about four fifths were counted once. The top ten constitute approximately 13% of the sample. Sequences were obtained from CD4+ T cells from blood buffy coats. These receptors originate from a human donor in good health.

The chain uses TRBV6-5 and TRBJ1-2, with 10 bases aligning to TRBD1. Per the germline V gene, CDR1 is MNHEY and CDR2 is SVGAGI. The CDR3 runs 16 residues. V trimming: 4 bases; J trimming: 8 bases; junction bases outside the gene matches: 13. The CDR3 loop is CASSSPGGQGREGYTF. Written as DNA, the CDR3 is TGTGCCAGCAGTTCCCCGGGGGGACAGGGGAGGGAAGGCTACACCTTC.

The chain joins TRBV5-4 to TRBJ2-7; 9 nucleotides match TRBD1. The germline CDR1 and CDR2 sequences are SGHNT and YYREEE (reference sequence). J was trimmed by 0 bases and V by 3 bases; bases with no gene match: 4. The CDR3 spans 15 residues. CDR3 nucleotides: TGTGCCAGCAGCTCGGGACAGGGCAGCTCCTACGAGCAGTACTTC. It translates to CASSSGQGSSYEQYF.

Here the CDR3 DNA reads TGTGCCAGCAGCCACCTTGGACAGGGGCTCACTGAAGCTTTCTTT. This codes for CASSHLGQGLTEAFF. The V and J genes are TRBV4-2 and TRBJ1-1, with 9 positions matching TRBD1. CDR1 LGHNA and CDR2 YNFKEQ come from the germline V gene. The CDR3 extends over 15 amino acids. The trim removed 3 bases at V and 4 bases at J, leaving 6 bases unmatched.

The chain is built from TRBV10-1 and TRBJ2-5; tentatively, D is TRBD1 (5 bases). The J call may be mistaken, given a closer DNA end match to TRBJ2-7. The germline CDR1 and CDR2 sequences are WNHNN and SYGVQD (reference sequence). The CDR3 is 14 amino acids. As DNA, the CDR3 is TGCGCCAGCAGTGACCACAGGTCCTCCTACGAGCAGTACTTC. Its translation is CASSDHRSSYEQYF.

The V and J genes are TRBV6-6 and TRBJ1-1; weak D call: TRBD1 (6 bases). With 2 bases removed from V and 4 bases from J, the gap between germline ends came to 17 bases. CDR3 length: 16 residues. Looked up from germline, CDR1 is MNHNY and CDR2 is SVGAGI (reference sequence). The CDR3 DNA reads as TGTGCCAGCAGTTACCGATCAACAGGGAAGGTCACTGAAGCTTTCTTT. Translation: CASSYRSTGKVTEAFF.